This T cell receptor (beta chain) was documented in a study of CD8 T cells in ankylosing spondylitis. J lost 4 bases, V lost 6 bases, and 7 bases had no gene match. Germline CDR1 and CDR2: ENHRY and SYGVKD. The CDR3 contains 14 residues. This clonotype was seen just once. Each CDR3 protein is one row after TCRdb ran MiXCR on the 5' RACE reads. The data contain under 400,000 distinct CDR3 sequences, around 10% of them seen just once; the ten biggest clones take up roughly 9.2%. This rearrangement joins TRBV10-3 to TRBJ2-5, with 8 bases that match TRBD1. This receptor was obtained from a female donor with ankylosing spondylitis or in good health (not recorded which). Sequences were obtained from blood, either unsorted or a sorted T cell fraction (not recorded which). The CDR3 nucleotides are TGTGCCATCAGCGCCAGGGGGCAAAGAGAGACCCAGTACTTC. Protein sequence: CAISARGQRETQYF.